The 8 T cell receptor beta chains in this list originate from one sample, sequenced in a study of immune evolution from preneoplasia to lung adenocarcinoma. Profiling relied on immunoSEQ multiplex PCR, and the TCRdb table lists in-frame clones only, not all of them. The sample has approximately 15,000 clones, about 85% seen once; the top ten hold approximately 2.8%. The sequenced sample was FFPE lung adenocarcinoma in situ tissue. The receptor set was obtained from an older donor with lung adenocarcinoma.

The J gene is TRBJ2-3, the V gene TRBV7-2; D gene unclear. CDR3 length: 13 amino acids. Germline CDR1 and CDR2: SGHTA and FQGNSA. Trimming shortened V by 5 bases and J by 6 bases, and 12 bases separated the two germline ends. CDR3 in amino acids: CASSPDQTDTQYF. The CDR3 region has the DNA TGTGCCAGCAGCCCGGACCAGACGGATACGCAGTATTTT.

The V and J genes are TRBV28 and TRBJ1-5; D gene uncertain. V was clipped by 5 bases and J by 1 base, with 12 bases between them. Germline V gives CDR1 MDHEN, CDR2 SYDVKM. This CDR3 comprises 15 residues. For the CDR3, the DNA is TGTGCCAGCAGTCCCGGCGGGGAGAGCAATCAGCCCCAGCATTTT. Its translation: CASSPGGESNQPQHF.

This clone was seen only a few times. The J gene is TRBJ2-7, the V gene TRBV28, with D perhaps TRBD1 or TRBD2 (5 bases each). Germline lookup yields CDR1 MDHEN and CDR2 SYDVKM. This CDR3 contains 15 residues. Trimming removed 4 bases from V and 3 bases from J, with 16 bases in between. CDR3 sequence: CASSWTRVTSYEQYF. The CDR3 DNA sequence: TGTGCCAGCAGTTGGACCAGGGTAACTAGCTACGAGCAGTACTTC.

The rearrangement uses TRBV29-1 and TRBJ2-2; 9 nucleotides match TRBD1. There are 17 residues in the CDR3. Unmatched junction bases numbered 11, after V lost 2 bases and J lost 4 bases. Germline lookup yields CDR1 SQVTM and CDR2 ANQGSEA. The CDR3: CSVESGHGTGITGELFF. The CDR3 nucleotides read TGCAGCGTTGAAAGTGGCCACGGGACAGGGATCACCGGGGAGCTGTTTTTT.

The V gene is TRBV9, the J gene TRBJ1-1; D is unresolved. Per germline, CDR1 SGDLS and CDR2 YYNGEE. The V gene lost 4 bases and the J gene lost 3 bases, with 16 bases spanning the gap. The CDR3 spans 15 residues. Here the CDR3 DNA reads TGTGCCAGCAGCCCCAAAGGGTATTCACACACTGAAGCTTTCTTT. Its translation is CASSPKGYSHTEAFF.

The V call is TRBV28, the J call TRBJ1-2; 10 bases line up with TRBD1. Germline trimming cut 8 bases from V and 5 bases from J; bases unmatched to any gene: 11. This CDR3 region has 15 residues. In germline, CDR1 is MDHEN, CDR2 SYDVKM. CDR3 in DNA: TGTGCCAGCGGGGGGGGGACAGGGGCCCTTTATGGCTACACCTTC. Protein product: CASGGGTGALYGYTF.

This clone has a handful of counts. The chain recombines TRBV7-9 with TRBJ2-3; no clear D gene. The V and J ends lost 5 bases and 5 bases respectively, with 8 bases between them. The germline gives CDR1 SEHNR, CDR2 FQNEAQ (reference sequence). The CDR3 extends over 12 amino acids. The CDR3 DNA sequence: TGTGCCAGCAGCCCCCCAGGAGATACGCAGTATTTT. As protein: CASSPPGDTQYF.

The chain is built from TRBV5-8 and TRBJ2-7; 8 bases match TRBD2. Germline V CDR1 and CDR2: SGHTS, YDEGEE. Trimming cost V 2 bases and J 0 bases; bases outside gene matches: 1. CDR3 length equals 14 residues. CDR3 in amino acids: CASSLAGASYEQYF. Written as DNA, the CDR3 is TGTGCCAGCAGCTTAGCGGGAGCCTCCTACGAGCAGTACTTC.